The next 21 T cell receptor beta chains were all read from a single sample in a study of human T cells and chemical hapten exposure. TCRdb processed the RACE reads anew with MiXCR; each CDR3 protein has one entry. The sample consists of roughly 30,000 distinct CDR3 sequences, 7% to 8.5% of them appearing once. Regarding time point: healthy volunteer bleed at 2 weeks. Extraction yielded total RNA from whole blood (unfractionated). Specimen: whole blood. All receptors derive from a human donor in good health. Some clones in this sample may be carry-over from other donors' samples.

This clonotype was detected ten times or more. The rearrangement links TRBV7-2 to TRBJ2-3; D remains unclear. Germline lookup yields CDR1 SGHTA and CDR2 FQGNSA. Trimming left V 1 base short and J 1 base short, with 9 bases between. The CDR3 spans 15 residues. The CDR3 DNA sequence: TGTGCCAGCAGCTTAGTGTCGTACTGCACAGATACGCAGTATTTT. Its protein product is CASSLVSYCTDTQYF.

The rearrangement links TRBV27 to TRBJ2-7, with a weak D call TRBD1 (5 bases). There are 14 residues in the CDR3. The V and J ends lost 4 bases and 2 bases respectively, with 12 bases between them. Germline loops: CDR1 MNHEY, CDR2 SMNVEV (reference sequence). CDR3 sequence (DNA): TGTGCCAGCAGTTCCACAGGAAGGACCTACGAGCAGTACTTC. Translation gives CASSSTGRTYEQYF.

This clonotype was seen a handful of times. The CDR3 is CSARRRDTQYF. The CDR3 coding sequence is TGCAGTGCTAGGAGAAGGGATACGCAGTATTTT. V usage is TRBV20-1 and J usage is TRBJ2-3, with unresolved D. The V gene's germline CDR1 is DFQATT and CDR2 SNEGSKA (reference sequence). V was trimmed by 3 bases and J by 6 bases, leaving 7 bases between them. The CDR3 is 11 amino acids.

This clonotype was recorded many times. This chain uses TRBV6-1 with TRBJ1-5, with a tentative D call TRBD1 (6 bases). V dropped 3 bases and J dropped 4 bases, with 10 bases sitting between them. CDR1 and CDR2 from the germline V gene are MNHNS and SASEGT. This CDR3 contains 14 residues. Written as DNA, the CDR3 is TGTGCCAGCAGTGACTTGGGGGCGAATCAGCCCCAGCATTTT. It specifies CASSDLGANQPQHF.

J is TRBJ1-2 and V is TRBV20-1; 7 bases align to TRBD1. CDR1 DFQATT and CDR2 SNEGSKA come from the germline V gene (reference sequence). With V trimmed by 6 bases and J by 2 bases, 12 bases remained unmatched. This CDR3 has 15 residues. The CDR3 loop is CSAPVTGAKNYGYTF. The CDR3 nucleotides are TGCAGTGCCCCGGTTACAGGGGCCAAGAACTATGGCTACACCTTC.

This clonotype was found many times. This sequence joins TRBV27 and TRBJ1-2, with 8 positions matching TRBD1. The germline V gene has CDR1 MNHEY and CDR2 SMNVEV (reference sequence). Germline trimming cut 5 bases from V and 8 bases from J; bases unmatched to any gene: 7. CDR3 length: 13 amino acids. Here the CDR3 DNA reads TGTGCCAGCAGTCTCAGGGGGCTTGGAGGCTACACCTTC. This encodes CASSLRGLGGYTF.

This clonotype appeared many times. The genes are TRBV5-8 and TRBJ2-3; D is ambiguous. In germline, CDR1 is SGHTS, CDR2 YDEGEE. Trimming left V 6 bases short and J 7 bases short, with 9 bases between. CDR3 length: 11 amino acids. Here the CDR3 reads CASTDLYTQYF. In DNA, the CDR3 is TGTGCCAGCACAGACCTTTATACGCAGTATTTT.

In its sample, this clonotype was seen many times. V is TRBV6-5 and J is TRBJ2-2, with 8 nucleotides matching TRBD2. Germline V gene lookup returns CDR1 MNHEY and CDR2 SVGAGI. CDR3 length: 15 amino acids. The J segment lost 4 bases and the V segment lost 6 bases, leaving 7 bases of the junction unmatched. The chain's CDR3 is CASSRGGNPTGELFF. The DNA for the CDR3 is TGTGCCAGCAGCCGGGGGGGAAACCCCACCGGGGAGCTGTTTTTT.

This clonotype was seen repeatedly, ten times or more. This sequence joins TRBV5-1 and TRBJ2-1; 10 positions match TRBD2. The germline gives CDR1 SGHRS, CDR2 YFSETQ. J was trimmed by 3 bases and V by 3 bases; bases with no gene match: 15. There are 19 residues in the CDR3. The CDR3 bases are TGCGCCAGCAGCTCTCGTCCGCTAGCGGGGGAAAACAACTACAATGAGCAGTTCTTC. Translated, it gives CASSSRPLAGENNYNEQFF. The full variable domain, rest sourced from reference TRBV5-1 and TRBJ2-1, is KAGVTQTPRYLIKTRGQQVTLSCSPISGHRSVSWYQQTPGQGLQFLFEYFSETQRNKGNFPGRFSGRQFSNSRSEMNVSTLELGDSALYLCASSSRPLAGENNYNEQFFGPGTRLTVL.

This clonotype was recorded many times. The chain couples TRBV30 to TRBJ2-1; a possible D gene is TRBD2 (6 bases). There are 15 residues in the CDR3. V was trimmed by 0 bases and J by 2 bases, leaving 11 bases between them. Per germline, CDR1 GTSNPN and CDR2 SVGIG (reference sequence). The CDR3: CAWSVRGIPYNEQFF. The CDR3 region has the DNA TGTGCCTGGAGTGTACGCGGGATCCCCTACAATGAGCAGTTCTTC.

Many counts were recorded for this clonotype. The rearrangement uses TRBV6-2 or TRBV6-3 and TRBJ2-6, with unresolved D. The germline V gene encodes CDR1 MNHEY and CDR2 SVGEGT. The V end was cut by 6 bases, the J end by 0 bases, with 9 bases between. The length of the CDR3 is 15 residues. This CDR3 is CASSSDNSGANVLTF. The CDR3 coding sequence is TGTGCCAGCAGCTCCGACAACTCTGGGGCCAACGTCCTGACTTTC.

This clonotype was found many times. The V call is TRBV5-1, the J call TRBJ2-7; TRBD1 is a possible D gene (5 bases). This CDR3 is 16 amino acids long. The V and J ends lost 4 bases and 2 bases respectively, with 19 bases between them. The germline CDR1 and CDR2 sequences are SGHRS and YFSETQ. The CDR3 DNA sequence: TGCGCCAGCAGCCCCGGACCGTTTTCACAGGCCTACGAGCAGTACTTC. This gives the protein CASSPGPFSQAYEQYF.

This chain uses TRBV2 with TRBJ1-2; 8 bases line up with TRBD1. The germline gives CDR1 SNHLY, CDR2 FYNNEI. Trimming cost V 8 bases and J 5 bases; bases outside gene matches: 7. The CDR3 spans 13 residues. The CDR3 nucleotides are TGTGCCAGCGGAGAGACAGGGGATTATGGCTACACCTTC. Its translation is CASGETGDYGYTF.

Many counts were recorded for this clonotype. The CDR3 protein is CASSRKRDSSTDTQYF. The DNA of the CDR3 is TGTGCCAGCAGCCGGAAAAGGGATTCTTCCACAGATACGCAGTATTTT. V gene TRBV7-2 combines with J gene TRBJ2-3, with unresolved D. The CDR3 spans 16 residues. The germline V and J ends were trimmed by 5 bases and 2 bases, with 17 bases remaining between them. The germline gives CDR1 SGHTA, CDR2 FQGNSA.

V and J are TRBV29-1 and TRBJ1-5; 7 bases match TRBD1. V lost 6 bases, J lost 5 bases, and 10 bases stayed unmatched. The CDR3 length is 14 residues. Germline assignment: CDR1 SQVTM and CDR2 ANQGSEA. CDR3 nucleotides: TGCAGCGTGGCCGGGACAGCGAGCGATCAGCCCCAGCATTTT. It encodes CSVAGTASDQPQHF.

The chain links TRBV20-1 to TRBJ1-6, with 8 bases aligning to TRBD1. The V gene's germline CDR1 is DFQATT and CDR2 SNEGSKA (reference sequence). Losses at the gene ends were 6 bases for V and 7 bases for J; bases not matched to a gene: 11. The CDR3 has 15 residues. As DNA, the CDR3 is TGCAGTGCCCCACTTGAAGGGACAGGCAATTCACCCCTCCACTTT. It yields the protein CSAPLEGTGNSPLHF.

This clonotype was seen only a few times. This sequence joins TRBV6-6 and TRBJ1-2; tentatively, D is TRBD1 (6 bases). Per germline, CDR1 MNHNY and CDR2 SVGAGI (reference sequence). Trimming cost V 6 bases and J 4 bases, with 12 bases left between them. The CDR3 is 13 amino acids. In DNA, the CDR3 is TGTGCCAGCAGCCAAGGACAGTTCTATGGCTACACCTTC. It translates to CASSQGQFYGYTF.

Concerning this clonotype itself: Just one base apart from a much larger clone, this may be a read error. The chain carries TRBV12-3 or TRBV12-4 and TRBJ1-1; D remains unclear. CDR3 length equals 13 residues. The CDR3 is CANSFTENTEAFF. CDR3 nucleotide sequence: TGTGCCAACAGTTTTACAGAGAACACTGAAGCTTTCTTT.

A few counts support this clonotype. The chain is built from TRBV6-6 and TRBJ1-2; 9 bases line up with TRBD1. The CDR3 covers 13 residues. Germline CDR1 MNHNY, CDR2 SVGAGI (reference sequence). Trimming at V came to 6 bases and at J to 6 bases, leaving 5 bases not matched to a gene. CDR3 sequence: CASSGQGTHGYTF. The CDR3 DNA sequence: TGTGCCAGCAGCGGACAGGGGACCCATGGCTACACCTTC.

The chain links TRBV6-2 or TRBV6-3 to TRBJ1-5, with D tentatively TRBD1 (5 bases). The germline gives CDR1 MNHEY, CDR2 SVGEGT. The V gene lost 8 bases and the J gene lost 1 base, with 12 bases spanning the gap. The CDR3 totals 14 residues. The CDR3 bases are TGTGCCAGCGAGGAAGACAGAAGCAATCAGCCCCAGCATTTT. Translation gives CASEEDRSNQPQHF.

This clonotype appeared a few times. This chain links TRBV5-6 with TRBJ1-1, with D hard to call. The germline V and J ends were trimmed by 4 bases and 4 bases, with 11 bases remaining between them. Germline V gene data show CDR1 as SGHDT and CDR2 as YYEEEE. The CDR3 runs 13 residues. The CDR3 sequence is CASSPRVSTEAFF. The CDR3 region has the DNA TGTGCCAGCAGCCCTCGTGTCTCCACTGAAGCTTTCTTT.